This T cell receptor (beta chain) was sequenced in a study of spatial heterogeneity in lung cancer. This clonotype came up many times. What it recognizes is unknown. J was trimmed by 8 bases and V by 7 bases; bases with no gene match: 6. The CDR3 has 12 residues. Per the germline V gene, CDR1 is MNHNS and CDR2 is SASEGT. Time point reported: sample taken at primary tumor resection. Findings of the study overall: Mutation counts in tumors were tracked by counts of expanded intratumoral alpha and beta TCRs.

TCR cDNA molecules each carried a unique molecular identifier. TCRdb re-called the 5' RACE reads with MiXCR, one entry per CDR3 protein. The sample lists 5,900 or so distinct CDR3 sequences, roughly 8% seen once, with 25% to 30% in the top ten. The clonotype originates from a female donor with early-stage non-small cell lung cancer. The rearrangement links TRBV6-1 to TRBJ1-2, with 8 bases fitting TRBD1. The sequenced sample was lung tumor tissue, obtained at surgery. The CDR3 nucleotides read TGTGCCAGCACCGACAGGGGATCCGGCTACACCTTC. Translation gives CASTDRGSGYTF.